This TCR beta chain was captured in a study of blood T cell repertoires in COVID-19. Study context: Sources were T cells, B-cell-depleted T cells, or PBMCs; the material itself was cDNA or gDNA.

The germline V gene has CDR1 MNHEY and CDR2 SVGAGI. The CDR3 runs to 16 residues. J gave up 2 bases and V 0 bases, and 6 bases lay outside the gene matches. Per the original data handling: Nucleated cell number was recorded as an estimate derived from reference gene primer amplification. TCRdb's table, derived via immunoSEQ multiplex PCR, lists solely in-frame clones and lacks some. That table is the source of V, J and clone size, and D and trimming were worked out from the DNA. The table shows about 80,000 clones, with roughly three quarters occurring only once. The sequenced sample was peripheral blood. The TCR sequence derives from a man between 65 and 85 years old with active or convalescent COVID-19. The chain couples TRBV6-5 to TRBJ1-1; 7 bases are a match to TRBD1. As DNA, the CDR3 is TGTGCCAGCAGTTACTCGTTGAGGGGGCGAAACACTGAAGCTTTCTTT. This sequence encodes CASSYSLRGRNTEAFF.